This TCR beta chain was identified in a study of cytomegalovirus exposure and HLA in healthy donors. Amplification used 60 Vbeta primers and 13 Jbeta primers. Some clones are missing from TCRdb's copy, which holds only in-frame ones; the method was immunoSEQ multiplex PCR. Counted here are a few hundred thousand clones, approximately 80% occurring once; the ten biggest clones make up roughly 0.31%. The germline V gene has CDR1 SEHNR and CDR2 FQNEAQ (reference sequence). J was trimmed by 13 bases and V by 4 bases; bases with no gene match: 10. CDR3 length: 13 residues. The sequenced sample was PBMCs. This sequence was found in a girl aged 2 to 9 in good health and CMV-seronegative. The chain carries TRBV7-9 and TRBJ1-1, with 9 bases identical to TRBD1. CDR3 protein: CASSSYRDRDGFF. CDR3 nucleotides: TGTGCCAGCAGCTCGTACCGGGACAGGGATGGTTTCTTT.